This TCR beta chain emerged from a study of control samples from healthy donors and cancer patients. Germline V CDR1 and CDR2: MNHEY, SVGAGI. The V end lost 7 bases, the J end lost 0 bases, and 7 bases lay between the germline ends. The CDR3 loop spans 13 amino acids. Generated by immunoSEQ multiplex PCR, the TCRdb table keeps only in-frame clones and is missing some. The top ten hold roughly 1.9% of the sample, which has 100,000 to 150,000 clones, approximately 92% seen once. Sequenced: blood. This receptor was obtained from a woman in her forties or fifties in good health. The chain couples TRBV6-5 to TRBJ1-5; D is uncertain. This CDR3 reads CASKPNSNQPQHF. CDR3 nucleotides: TGTGCCAGCAAGCCAAATAGCAATCAGCCCCAGCATTTT.